This T cell receptor beta chain appears in the sequencing data of a study of OX40 agonist ivuxolimab in advanced cancers. A note on the overall study: Ivuxolimab, which targeted the costimulatory receptor OX40 (CD134), was an agonistic, fully human IgG2 monoclonal antibody. Intravenous ivuxolimab was administered to patients every 2 weeks at six dose levels: 0.01, 0.1, 0.3, 1.5, 3 and 10 mg/kg. Among the roughly 52 dose-escalation patients, some 19 had hepatocellular carcinoma, approximately 15 melanoma, 9 renal cell carcinoma and 9 head and neck cancer. In the dose-escalation cohort, 82.7% of patients were male, and the mean age was approximately 64 years, with a range of roughly 20 to 85. Prior anti-PD-1, anti-PD-L1 or anti-CTLA-4 therapy was permitted, and checkpoint inhibitors had been received by about 37% of dose-escalation patients. Partial responses occurred in three dose-escalation patients: two with cutaneous melanoma and one with hepatocellular carcinoma. The point of sequencing TCRbeta in the periphery was to test whether ivuxolimab changed TCR sequence diversity and drove clonal T-cell expansion. The paper describes the monotherapy dose-escalation part (N = 52 patients) of the phase I trial of ivuxolimab.

The junction shows trimming of 5 bases on V and 6 bases on J, plus 8 bases between the germline ends. The CDR3 runs 11 amino acids, cysteine and phenylalanine included. The kept DNA is CDR3 alone, 33 bases in frame from the first base. According to the germline V gene, CDR1 reads MNHNS and CDR2 reads SASEGT. Genomic DNA was isolated from the sorted cells so that the TCRbeta CDR3 region could be sequenced. TCRbeta CDR3 regions were sequenced using the immunoSEQ Assay. TCRdb mirrors the immuneACCESS table, restricted to in-frame sequences. Some clones are absent from its copies; in checked studies, under half trace to an unresolved V gene, and the reason for the others is unknown. This sample comprises about 17,000 clones, approximately 80% of them detected only once. In total, the top ten clones hold about 47% of the sample. Results the study describes overall, beyond this receptor: At doses from 0.1 to 3.0 mg/kg, clonal expansion was seen in both CD4+ and CD8+ blood T cells between baseline and week 6. Partial responders in the 0.1-3.0 mg/kg groups had among the lowest normalized peripheral clonal expansion, especially among CD8+ T cells. After ivuxolimab, expanded clones were on average more numerous among CD8+ T cells than among CD4+ T cells. Low levels of normalized T-cell clonal expansion were also seen in some nonresponding patients. Antigen specificity was not determined for the clonally expanded peripheral T cells.

Regarding this clone: Its antigen remains undetermined. There are no base qualities to consult, and no much larger clone falls within one base.

The trial excluded patients who had a history of autoimmune disease or were on systemic immunosuppression. In every dose cohort, peripheral blood was drawn for TCR sequencing at baseline, cycle 4 day 1, and cycle 7 day 1. The samples were drawn from a first-in-human, open-label, multicenter phase I dose-escalation trial of ivuxolimab. Adults with locally advanced or metastatic melanoma, renal cell, hepatocellular, or head and neck squamous cell carcinoma were enrolled in the trial. Before TCR sequencing, CD4+ and CD8+ T cells were separately sorted from peripheral blood. Here the chain combines TRBV6-1 and TRBJ2-7, with the D call perhaps TRBD1 or TRBD2, as 5 bases match in each case. The TCR was taken from an adult with an advanced solid tumor such as melanoma, head and neck, liver or kidney cancer. Sequencing was performed on CD4+ or CD8+ T cells sorted from blood, taken in a trial of the OX40 agonist ivuxolimab. The CDR3 protein: CASSYGAEQYF. At the DNA level, the sequence is TGTGCCAGCAGTTACGGGGCCGAGCAGTACTTC.